This TCR beta chain was sequenced during a study of cytomegalovirus exposure and HLA in healthy donors. CDR1 and CDR2 (germline): MGHRA, YSYEKL. The ends lost 0 bases at V and 9 bases at J; junction bases unmatched: 8. CDR3 length equals 16 residues. The primer mix had 60 Vbeta and 13 Jbeta primers. Some clones are missing from TCRdb's copy, which holds only in-frame ones; the method was immunoSEQ multiplex PCR. The sample holds more than 85,000 clones, approximately 81% seen once. The sequenced material came from PBMCs. This rearrangement joins TRBV4-1 to TRBJ2-1; 10 bases map to TRBD2. This TCR derives from a woman aged 25 to 39 in good health and CMV-seronegative. This CDR3 reads CASSQDPSGRATEQFF. CDR3 nucleotide sequence: TGCGCCAGCAGCCAAGATCCGAGCGGGAGGGCCACTGAGCAGTTCTTC.